This entry describes one TCR beta chain. This sample is drawn from a study of blood T cell repertoires in COVID-19. The V segment lost 4 bases and the J segment 0 bases; nucleotides outside the gene matches: 10. CDR1 is SGHNT, CDR2 YYREEE, per germline (reference sequence). The CDR3 covers 18 residues. Some clones are missing from TCRdb's copy, which holds only in-frame ones; the method was immunoSEQ multiplex PCR. The table lists under 200,000 clones, 82% of them singletons. The J gene is TRBJ1-5, the V gene TRBV5-4; TRBD1 aligns across 10 bases. The sample was PBMCs or T cells enriched from blood (not recorded which). The clonotype was recovered from a man aged 55 to 70 who had recovered from COVID-19. Here the CDR3 reads CASSVGGTGASSNQPQHF. The CDR3, as DNA: TGTGCCAGCAGCGTGGGGGGGACAGGGGCTTCTAGCAATCAGCCCCAGCATTTT.